The 20 T cell receptor beta chains listed next were all sequenced from one sample in a study of shared clonotypes between healthy human individuals. Repertoires were generated with immunoSEQ multiplex PCR, while TCRdb's copy carries only in-frame clones and drops some. Of 400,000 to 500,000 clones in the sample, 76% were seen once. Sequencing used PBMCs. The receptors here all came from a woman aged 40 to 50 in good health. Some clones in this sample may be carry-over from other donors' samples.

This clone was counted only a few times. This rearrangement joins TRBV11-3 to TRBJ1-5; the match to TRBD1 covers 8 bases. J lost 4 bases, V lost 4 bases, and 12 bases had no gene match. Germline V gives CDR1 SGHNT, CDR2 YENEEA. The CDR3 contains 17 residues. CDR3 DNA sequence: TGTGCCAGCAGCTCGGCGGACAGGGAACCCCATAATCAGCCCCAGCATTTT. Translating gives CASSSADREPHNQPQHF.

This rearrangement joins TRBV5-1 to TRBJ1-1, with TRBD1 as a possible D gene (5 bases). The CDR3 length is 13 residues. Between the trimmed V and J ends, which lost 2 bases and 4 bases, there was a span of 9 bases. Germline V gene lookup returns CDR1 SGHRS and CDR2 YFSETQ. The CDR3 region is CASSFKGSTEAFF. The CDR3 DNA reads TGCGCCAGCAGCTTCAAGGGGAGCACTGAAGCTTTCTTT.

This rearrangement joins TRBV7-9 to TRBJ2-7; no reliable D call. Near its end, the DNA agrees better with TRBJ2-1, so the J call may be wrong. This CDR3 is 13 amino acids long. Germline CDR1 and CDR2: SEHNR and FQNEAQ (reference sequence). The CDR3 here is CASSPPVEDEQFF. The CDR3, as DNA: TGTGCCAGCAGTCCGCCAGTAGAGGATGAGCAGTTCTTC.

This clone was counted ten times or more. The chain combines TRBV5-1 with TRBJ2-5; D is unclear. The CDR3 contains 13 residues. Germline lookup yields CDR1 SGHRS and CDR2 YFSETQ. The V gene lost 2 bases and the J gene lost 5 bases, with 10 bases spanning the gap. The CDR3 loop is CASSLGNRETQYF. The CDR3 DNA sequence: TGCGCCAGCAGCTTAGGAAATCGCGAGACCCAGTACTTC.

This chain joins TRBV5-6 and TRBJ1-4; perhaps TRBD1 as D (5 bases). The V end lost 1 base, the J end lost 3 bases, and 10 bases lay between the germline ends. The germline gives CDR1 SGHDT, CDR2 YYEEEE. The CDR3 is made up of 15 amino acids. For the CDR3, the DNA is TGTGCCAGCAGCTTGTTAAGGGGAGCTAATGAAAAACTGTTTTTT. Translation gives CASSLLRGANEKLFF.

In nucleotides, the CDR3 is TGTGCCAGCTCACCAAGGAGGGGAAGCTCCTACGAGCAGTACTTC. It is translated as CASSPRRGSSYEQYF. This chain joins TRBV18 and TRBJ2-7; a possible D gene is TRBD2 (6 bases). Germline-derived CDR1 and CDR2 are KGHSH and LQKENI. Trimming removed 2 bases at V and 0 bases at J, with 11 bases between. CDR3 length: 15 residues.

The V call is TRBV25-1, the J call TRBJ2-7; 11 nucleotides match TRBD1. This CDR3 is built from 16 residues. Germline assignment: CDR1 MGHDK and CDR2 SYGVNS. Unmatched junction bases numbered 2, after V lost 1 base and J lost 0 bases. The CDR3 coding sequence is TGTGCCAGCAGTGAATGGGACAGGGGGGACTCCTACGAGCAGTACTTC. Protein product: CASSEWDRGDSYEQYF.

The J gene is TRBJ2-7, the V gene TRBV10-3; the D gene is possibly TRBD2 (6 bases). The germline CDR1 and CDR2 sequences are ENHRY and SYGVKD. The CDR3 has 14 amino acids. V was pared by 10 bases and J by 4 bases, with 20 bases between. The CDR3 DNA reads as TGTGCCACCACGGAACGGGACTCTACTTACGAGCAGTACTTC. This encodes CATTERDSTYEQYF.

The chain uses TRBV7-8 and TRBJ2-7; 10 bases fit TRBD2. Trimming cost V 5 bases and J 5 bases; bases outside gene matches: 12. The CDR3 contains 16 residues. Germline values: CDR1 SGHVS, CDR2 FQNEAQ. CDR3: CASSPRLAGLGHEQYF. The CDR3 nucleotides read TGTGCCAGCAGCCCGCGACTAGCGGGCCTCGGGCACGAGCAGTACTTC.

This clone has a count of ten or more. The chain is built from TRBV7-3 and TRBJ2-5; D might be TRBD1 (7 bases). V was cut by 5 bases and J by 5 bases, with 15 bases left in between. The CDR3 loop spans 14 amino acids. CDR1 and CDR2 (germline): SGHTA, FQGTGA. The CDR3 region is CASSPEGAEETQYF. The DNA of the CDR3 is TGTGCCAGCAGCCCGGAGGGGGCGGAGGAGACCCAGTACTTC.

The chain has TRBV28 and TRBJ1-4; D is uncertain. V lost 4 bases and J lost 4, with 7 bases in between. Germline CDR1 and CDR2: MDHEN and SYDVKM. The CDR3 totals 13 residues. The chain's CDR3 is CASSYQYNEKLFF. The CDR3 coding sequence is TGTGCCAGCAGTTACCAGTATAATGAAAAACTGTTTTTT.

CDR3 nucleotide sequence: TGTGCCAGCAGGTCGGAGGGTGGCTACACCTTC. Protein: CASRSEGGYTF. The chain uses TRBV28 and TRBJ1-2; D unclear. Trimming took off 6 bases at V and 7 bases at J, with 9 bases between the two ends. The CDR3 runs 11 residues. Per the germline V gene, CDR1 is MDHEN and CDR2 is SYDVKM.

V usage is TRBV6-5 and J usage is TRBJ2-7; tentative D call: TRBD2 (5 bases). Looked up from germline, CDR1 is MNHEY and CDR2 is SVGAGI. This CDR3 is built from 14 residues. V lost 6 bases and J lost 2, with 14 bases in between. The CDR3 coding sequence is TGTGCCAGCAGCCAGCGGTCGAGGGCCTACGAGCAGTACTTC. The encoded protein is CASSQRSRAYEQYF.

The CDR3 reads CSVPDRAGYTF. CDR3 DNA sequence: TGCAGCGTCCCGGACAGGGCTGGCTACACCTTC. The chain joins TRBV29-1 to TRBJ1-2; 8 bases match TRBD1. From germline, CDR1 is SQVTM and CDR2 ANQGSEA. This CDR3 is built from 11 residues. Trimming at V came to 6 bases and at J to 7 bases, leaving 4 bases not matched to a gene.

The genes are TRBV6-1 and TRBJ1-5; 12 bases map to TRBD1. This CDR3 spans 14 amino acids. Looked up from germline, CDR1 is MNHNS and CDR2 is SASEGT. V dropped 4 bases and J dropped 7; count of bases not matched to a gene: 2. CDR3 residues: CASSGDRGRQPQHF. The DNA for the CDR3 is TGTGCCAGCAGTGGGGACAGGGGGCGACAGCCCCAGCATTTT.

As concerns this clone: Other DNA variants within this sample encode the same CDR3. The CDR3: CASSLAGNYGYTF. CDR3 coding DNA: TGTGCCAGCAGCCTCGCAGGGAACTATGGCTACACCTTC. The chain is built from TRBV7-9 and TRBJ1-2; tentatively, D is TRBD1 (5 bases). Germline CDR1 SEHNR, CDR2 FQNEAQ (reference sequence). V was pared by 5 bases and J by 2 bases, with 9 bases between. The length of the CDR3 is 13 residues.

The V and J genes are TRBV5-1 and TRBJ2-7; weak D call: TRBD1 (6 bases). The germline V gene encodes CDR1 SGHRS and CDR2 YFSETQ. Between the trimmed V and J ends, which lost 2 bases and 3 bases, there was a span of 9 bases. This CDR3 comprises 13 residues. The DNA for the CDR3 is TGCGCCAGCAGCTTTGGACAGTACTACGAGCAGTACTTC. It specifies CASSFGQYYEQYF. The variable domain in full, with the rest retrieved from reference TRBV5-1 and TRBJ2-7, is KAGVTQTPRYLIKTRGQQVTLSCSPISGHRSVSWYQQTPGQGLQFLFEYFSETQRNKGNFPGRFSGRQFSNSRSEMNVSTLELGDSALYLCASSFGQYYEQYFGPGTRLTVT.

The rearrangement uses TRBV4-2 and TRBJ1-5; 8 bases line up with TRBD1. V lost 0 bases, J lost 8 bases, and 9 bases stayed unmatched. This CDR3 comprises 16 residues. Germline CDR1 is LGHNA and CDR2 is YNFKEQ. CDR3 bases: TGTGCCAGCAGCCAAGATGGTTCCAGGGGGCCGGAGCCCCAGCATTTT. It translates to CASSQDGSRGPEPQHF.

The sample holds one count of this clone. This rearrangement joins TRBV28 to TRBJ1-5; D not resolved. Per the germline V gene, CDR1 is MDHEN and CDR2 is SYDVKM. Trimming removed 4 bases from V and 1 base from J, with 5 bases in between. This CDR3 contains 13 residues. DNA for the CDR3: TGTGCCAGCAGTTCCCCAAGCAATCAGCCCCAGCATTTT. Translated, it gives CASSSPSNQPQHF.

This sequence joins TRBV15 and TRBJ2-5, with a possible D match to TRBD2 (6 bases). V lost 9 bases, J lost 2 bases, and 19 bases lay in between. Germline-derived CDR1 and CDR2 are LNHNV and YYDKDF (reference sequence). This CDR3 is built from 15 residues. This chain's CDR3 is CATGGIAEPQETQYF. CDR3 coding DNA: TGTGCCACTGGGGGGATAGCGGAGCCACAAGAGACCCAGTACTTC.